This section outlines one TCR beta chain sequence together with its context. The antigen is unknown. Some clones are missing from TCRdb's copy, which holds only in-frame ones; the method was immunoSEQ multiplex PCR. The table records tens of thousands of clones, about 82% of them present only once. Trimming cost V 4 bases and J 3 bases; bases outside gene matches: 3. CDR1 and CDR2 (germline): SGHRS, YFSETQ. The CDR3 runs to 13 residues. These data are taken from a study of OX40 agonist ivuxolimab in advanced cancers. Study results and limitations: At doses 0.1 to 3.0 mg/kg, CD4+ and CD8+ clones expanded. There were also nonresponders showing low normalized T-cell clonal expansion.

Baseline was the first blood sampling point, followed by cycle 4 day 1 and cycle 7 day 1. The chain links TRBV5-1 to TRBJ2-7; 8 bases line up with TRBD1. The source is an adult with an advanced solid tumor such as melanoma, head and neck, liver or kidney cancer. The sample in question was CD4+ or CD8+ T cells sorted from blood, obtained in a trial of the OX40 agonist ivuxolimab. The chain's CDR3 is CASSSTGGYEQYF. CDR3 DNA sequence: TGCGCCAGCAGCAGTACAGGGGGCTACGAGCAGTACTTC.